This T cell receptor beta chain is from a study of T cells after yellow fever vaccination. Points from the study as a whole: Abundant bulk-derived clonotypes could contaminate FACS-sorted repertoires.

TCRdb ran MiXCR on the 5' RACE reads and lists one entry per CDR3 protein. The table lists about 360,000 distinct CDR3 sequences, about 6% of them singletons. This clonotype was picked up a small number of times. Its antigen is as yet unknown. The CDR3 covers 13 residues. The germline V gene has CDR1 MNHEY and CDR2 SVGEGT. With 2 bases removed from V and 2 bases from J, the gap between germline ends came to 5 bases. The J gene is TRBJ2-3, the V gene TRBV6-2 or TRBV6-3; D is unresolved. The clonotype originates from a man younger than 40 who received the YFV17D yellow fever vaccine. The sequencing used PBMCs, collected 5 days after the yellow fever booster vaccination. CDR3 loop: CASSYPPTDTQYF. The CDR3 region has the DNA TGTGCCAGCAGTTACCCCCCCACAGATACGCAGTATTTT.